What follows are 31 T cell receptor beta chains derived from one specimen sequenced in a study of early T cells in non-severe SARS-CoV-2 infection (dated by TCRdb to about 2021). Libraries came from 5' RACE. TCRdb lists the instrument as NextSeq 500. TCRdb reworked the public reads: Q25 trimming with fastp, MiXCR clone assembly, productive beta chains retained. For every CDR3 protein sequence, its rows merge into one entry that carries the most common genes and DNA. For this sample there are more than 45,000 distinct CDR3 sequences; less than 15% appear just once. The top ten hold roughly 10% of the sample. Material: whole blood. The receptors shown here come from an adult who was a healthcare worker with PCR-confirmed SARS-CoV-2 infection or an uninfected control (not recorded which).

This clonotype is medium-sized within its sample. This chain links TRBV20-1 with TRBJ2-7; possibly TRBD1 or TRBD2 for D (5 bases each). The CDR3 length is 13 residues. From germline, CDR1 is DFQATT and CDR2 SNEGSKA (reference sequence). Trimming shortened V by 6 bases and J by 6 bases, and 18 bases separated the two germline ends. This CDR3 reads CSARDGVVPEQYF. The CDR3 nucleotides read TGCAGTGCCAGGGACGGGGTCGTACCCGAGCAGTACTTC.

The chain uses TRBV6-5 and TRBJ2-1, with no clear D. The V end was cut by 0 bases, the J end by 9 bases, with 15 bases between. CDR1 and CDR2 (germline): MNHEY, SVGAGI. This CDR3 contains 15 residues. The CDR3 DNA is TGTGCCAGCAGTTACTCGTTTACCCTCCCGGGTGAGCAGTTCTTC. This encodes CASSYSFTLPGEQFF.

Concerning this clonotype itself: Being one base from a much bigger clone, this may be a read error. J is TRBJ2-5 and V is TRBV5-1, with 10 bases fitting TRBD1. This CDR3 region has 14 residues. Germline assignment: CDR1 SGHRS and CDR2 YFSETQ. DNA of the CDR3: TGCGTCAGCAGCCACGGGACAGGGGAAGAGACCCAGTACTTC. Its protein is CVSSHGTGEETQYF.

The gene calls are TRBV5-1 and TRBJ2-1; 9 nucleotides align to TRBD2. Germline V gene sequence: CDR1 SGHRS, CDR2 YFSETQ. CDR3 length: 16 residues. Losses at the gene ends were 2 bases for V and 8 bases for J; bases not matched to a gene: 11. In nucleotides, the CDR3 is TGCGCCAGCAGCTTACCGAATAGCGGGAGTATGCATGAGCAGTTCTTC. It translates to CASSLPNSGSMHEQFF.

Ten or more counts support this clonotype. The rearrangement uses TRBV29-1 and TRBJ2-5; D could derive from TRBD1 or TRBD2 (6 bases each). The V and J ends lost 2 bases and 1 base respectively, with 11 bases between them. Germline loops: CDR1 SQVTM, CDR2 ANQGSEA. The CDR3 runs 14 residues. As DNA, the CDR3 is TGCAGCGTTGAAAGGGGGGCTAGCCAAGAGACCCAGTACTTC. Translating gives CSVERGASQETQYF.

In this sample, this clonotype turned up a few times. This rearrangement joins TRBV7-6 to TRBJ1-4; possible D gene TRBD1, 5 bases. Germline values: CDR1 SGHVS, CDR2 FNYEAQ. The CDR3 has 15 amino acids. Deletions cut 5 bases from V and 4 bases from J, with 14 bases between. DNA for the CDR3: TGTGCCAGCAGCAATGGACGACAGCGTAATGAAAAACTGTTTTTT. Protein: CASSNGRQRNEKLFF. The entire variable domain, with the rest obtained from reference TRBV7-6 and TRBJ1-4, is as follows: GAGVSQSPRYKVTKRGQDVALRCDPISGHVSLYWYRQALGQGPEFLTYFNYEAQQDKSGLPNDRFSAERPEGSISTLTIQRTEQRDSAMYRCASSNGRQRNEKLFFGSGTQLSVL.

This chain connects TRBV3-1 to TRBJ1-4, with D uncertain. The germline V and J ends were trimmed by 4 bases and 0 bases, with 9 bases remaining between them. Germline CDR1 LGHDT, CDR2 YNNKEL (reference sequence). This CDR3 has 15 residues. CDR3 nucleotide sequence: TGTGCCAGCAGCCCTACCCCGGCAACTAATGAAAAACTGTTTTTT. Its protein product is CASSPTPATNEKLFF.

This clonotype was detected only a few times. The J gene is TRBJ2-1, the V gene TRBV15; 11 nucleotides align to TRBD2. V shed 0 bases, J shed 4 bases, and the junction held 2 bases outside the gene matches. From germline, CDR1 is LNHNV and CDR2 YYDKDF (reference sequence). This CDR3 has 16 amino acids. The CDR3 coding sequence is TGTGCCACCAGCAGAGACCCTAGCGGGGGGTACAATGAGCAGTTCTTC. It yields the protein CATSRDPSGGYNEQFF. Using reference TRBV15 and TRBJ2-1 for the parts outside the CDR3, the full variable domain is DAMVIQNPRYQVTQFGKPVTLSCSQTLNHNVMYWYQQKSSQAPKLLFHYYDKDFNNEADTPDNFQSRRPNTSFCFLDIRSPGLGDTAMYLCATSRDPSGGYNEQFFGPGTRLTVL.

A word on this clonotype: The germline gene is not matched at one end of the junction; a read error may be the cause. J is TRBJ2-2 and V is TRBV9; no firm D call. The CDR3 is made up of 18 amino acids. Germline values: CDR1 SGDLS, CDR2 YYNGEE. For the CDR3, the DNA is TGTGCCAGCAGCCCCCATGGCTTAGGATTTGCGAACGCCGGGGAGCTGTTTTTT. Residues: CASSPHGLGFANAGELFF.

This clonotype was counted only a few times. CDR3 coding DNA: TGTGCCAGCAGCTCGGGCCTCGCCCACGAGCAGTACTTC. Amino acid sequence: CASSSGLAHEQYF. The V call is TRBV12-3 or TRBV12-4, the J call TRBJ2-7; no clear D. Trimming took off 6 bases at V and 5 bases at J, with 14 bases between the two ends. The CDR3 sequence is 13 residues long.

This clonotype has more than one count but fewer than ten. The chain uses TRBV7-3 and TRBJ2-1; maybe TRBD2 (5 bases). Germline loops: CDR1 SGHTA, CDR2 FQGTGA. The CDR3 has 16 residues. V was shortened by 5 bases and J by 0 bases, with 14 bases between the two germline ends. The CDR3: CASSPQAVSSYNEQFF. The CDR3 nucleotides are TGTGCCAGCAGCCCACAAGCGGTCAGCTCCTACAATGAGCAGTTCTTC.

The genes are TRBV2 and TRBJ2-1, with no clear D. CDR3 size: 13 residues. V was cut by 6 bases and J by 9 bases, with 15 bases left in between. Germline V CDR1 and CDR2: SNHLY, FYNNEI. The CDR3 reads CASRAHPGGEQFF. The CDR3 nucleotides are TGTGCCAGCAGGGCCCACCCAGGTGGTGAGCAGTTCTTC.

At least ten counts were recorded for this clonotype. The chain employs TRBV29-1 and TRBJ2-5, with no clear D. The germline V gene encodes CDR1 SQVTM and CDR2 ANQGSEA. The CDR3 is made up of 9 amino acids. V shed 3 bases and J shed 13 bases, with 9 bases lying between them. CDR3 residues: CSVDSPGYF. The CDR3 DNA is TGCAGCGTTGACAGCCCCGGGTACTTC.

This clonotype showed up just a few times. The V and J genes are TRBV4-1 and TRBJ2-7; TRBD2 agrees at 13 bases. This CDR3 spans 15 amino acids. The germline V gene has CDR1 MGHRA and CDR2 YSYEKL. After removal of 5 bases from V and 3 bases from J, the junction contained 4 bases not matched to a gene. The CDR3 reads CASSSGTSGIYEQYF. In DNA form, the CDR3 reads TGCGCCAGCAGCTCCGGGACTAGCGGGATCTACGAGCAGTACTTC.

The chain is built from TRBV30 and TRBJ2-1; D unresolved. Trimming left V 0 bases short and J 7 bases short, with 7 bases between. This CDR3 has 12 amino acids. Germline assignment: CDR1 GTSNPN and CDR2 SVGIG (reference sequence). The CDR3 DNA sequence: TGTGCCTGGAGTGTACACGGTAATGAGCAGTTCTTC. Protein sequence: CAWSVHGNEQFF.

This clonotype occurred many times. The V and J genes are TRBV29-1 and TRBJ2-1, with a weak D call TRBD1 (6 bases). The CDR3 extends over 15 amino acids. Germline CDR1 is SQVTM and CDR2 is ANQGSEA. V shed 0 bases and J shed 2 bases, with 11 bases lying between them. The CDR3 sequence is CSVEDRGRAYNEQFF. The CDR3 DNA reads as TGCAGCGTTGAAGACAGGGGAAGGGCCTACAATGAGCAGTTCTTC.

This clonotype was seen many times. CDR3 sequence reads: CASSPMTGSNTEAFF. CDR3 in DNA: TGTGCCAGCTCACCTATGACAGGATCGAACACTGAAGCTTTCTTT. The rearrangement joins TRBV18 to TRBJ1-1; the D gene is possibly TRBD1 (6 bases). The V end was cut by 3 bases, the J end by 1 base, with 12 bases between. This CDR3 region has 15 residues. Germline V gives CDR1 KGHSH, CDR2 LQKENI.

Many counts were recorded for this clonotype. The chain combines TRBV5-1 with TRBJ2-2; perhaps TRBD1 as D (6 bases). The CDR3 has 17 amino acids. Germline V gives CDR1 SGHRS, CDR2 YFSETQ. V was trimmed by 3 bases and J by 1 base, leaving 16 bases between them. The CDR3 here is CASSSGTGHQNTGELFF. For the CDR3, the DNA is TGCGCCAGCAGCTCCGGAACGGGACACCAGAACACCGGGGAGCTGTTTTTT.

The chain employs TRBV27 and TRBJ1-2; TRBD1 matches at 7 bases. The germline V gene encodes CDR1 MNHEY and CDR2 SMNVEV (reference sequence). This CDR3 is built from 14 residues. V lost 6 bases, J lost 4 bases, and 8 bases stayed unmatched. The CDR3 coding sequence is TGTGCCAGCAGCCCATTGGGGACAGCCTATGGCTACACCTTC. This sequence encodes CASSPLGTAYGYTF.

Concerning this clonotype: A much larger clone lies one base from this, so it may be a read error. V usage is TRBV20-1 and J usage is TRBJ2-2; possible D gene TRBD1, 5 bases. Germline values: CDR1 DFQATT, CDR2 SNEGSKA (reference sequence). This CDR3 has 15 residues. The CDR3 coding sequence is TGCAGTGCCCATAGGGGTCCCACGAACACCCGGGAGCTGTTTTTT. This translates into CSAHRGPTNTRELFF.

This clonotype came up many times. The chain employs TRBV5-4 and TRBJ1-1; TRBD1 might be the D (6 bases). Trimming took 4 bases from V and 1 from J, leaving 11 bases between them. Germline loops: CDR1 SGHNT, CDR2 YYREEE (reference sequence). This CDR3 region has 14 residues. CDR3 sequence: CASSPQGRNTEAFF. The DNA for the CDR3 is TGTGCCAGCAGCCCACAGGGCAGGAACACTGAAGCTTTCTTT. Looking up the rest from reference TRBV5-4 and TRBJ1-1 gives the full variable domain: ETGVTQSPTHLIKTRGQQVTLRCSSQSGHNTVSWYQQALGQGPQFIFQYYREEENGRGNFPPRFSGLQFPNYSSELNVNALELDDSALYLCASSPQGRNTEAFFGQGTRLTVV.

The sample holds a few counts of this clonotype. This chain links TRBV27 with TRBJ2-7; possible D gene TRBD2, 5 bases. The germline V gene has CDR1 MNHEY and CDR2 SMNVEV (reference sequence). V lost 6 bases and J lost 3, with 15 bases in between. This CDR3 contains 14 residues. CDR3: CASSNAGYNYEQYF. The CDR3 nucleotides read TGTGCCAGCAGCAACGCGGGCTATAACTACGAGCAGTACTTC.

This clonotype was seen only once. The chain uses TRBV20-1 and TRBJ2-5; TRBD2 matches at 11 bases. CDR1 is DFQATT and CDR2 is SNEGSKA in the germline V gene (reference sequence). The CDR3 length is 15 residues. V shed 3 bases and J 1 base; nucleotides not matched to a gene: 4. This CDR3 is CSASFGTSGQETQYF. For the CDR3, the DNA is TGCAGTGCTAGTTTTGGGACTAGCGGCCAAGAGACCCAGTACTTC.

This sequence joins TRBV7-2 and TRBJ2-5; D is ambiguous. V lost 5 bases, J lost 1 base, and 8 bases lay in between. This CDR3 spans 13 amino acids. Germline CDR1 is SGHTA and CDR2 is FQGNSA. This CDR3 is CASSPDGQETQYF. CDR3 nucleotides: TGTGCCAGCAGCCCGGACGGCCAAGAGACCCAGTACTTC.

This clonotype was seen many times. This sequence joins TRBV9 and TRBJ1-3, with D hard to call. The germline gives CDR1 SGDLS, CDR2 YYNGEE. V lost 4 bases, J lost 4 bases, and 9 bases lay in between. This CDR3 region has 13 residues. The CDR3 loop reads CASSTYGGNTIYF. The DNA of the CDR3 is TGTGCCAGCAGCACGTATGGGGGAAACACCATATATTTT.

The sample holds many counts of this clonotype. The chain is built from TRBV6-1 and TRBJ2-3, with D possibly matching TRBD2 (5 bases). V was cut by 1 base and J by 1 base, with 9 bases left in between. Germline values: CDR1 MNHNS, CDR2 SASEGT. This CDR3 spans 15 amino acids. The CDR3 DNA reads as TGTGCCAGCAGTGAAGAGGCGGGCGGCACAGATACGCAGTATTTT. This sequence encodes CASSEEAGGTDTQYF.

In this sample, this clonotype turned up many times. The V and J genes are TRBV27 and TRBJ2-3; 7 bases match TRBD2. CDR1 MNHEY and CDR2 SMNVEV come from the germline V gene (reference sequence). The CDR3 is 16 amino acids. V was clipped by 4 bases and J by 3 bases; unmatched bases: 10. Written as DNA, the CDR3 is TGTGCCAGCAGTTCTCGAAGCGGGGCCGGTACAGATACGCAGTATTTT. It specifies CASSSRSGAGTDTQYF.

This chain links TRBV29-1 with TRBJ2-7, with TRBD2 matching 8 bases. CDR3 size: 14 residues. With 5 bases clipped from V and 0 bases from J, the junction kept 6 bases outside the gene matches. Germline loops: CDR1 SQVTM, CDR2 ANQGSEA. In DNA form, the CDR3 reads TGCAGCGTTCGTCTAGCGGGTAGCTCCTACGAGCAGTACTTC. Encoded protein: CSVRLAGSSYEQYF.

This clonotype was observed a few times. V usage is TRBV12-3 or TRBV12-4 and J usage is TRBJ2-2; 11 bases map to TRBD1. V gave up 3 bases and J gave up 1 base; unmatched junction bases: 10. The CDR3 runs to 19 residues. The CDR3 loop is CASSFPGQGGVRNTGELFF. The CDR3 DNA follows: TGTGCCAGCAGTTTTCCGGGACAGGGGGGAGTGAGGAACACCGGGGAGCTGTTTTTT.

This clonotype was seen a few times. The chain uses TRBV28 and TRBJ1-6; D gene ambiguous. The CDR3 spans 11 residues. The germline V gene encodes CDR1 MDHEN and CDR2 SYDVKM. V lost 8 bases to trimming and J lost 7 bases, with 6 bases between them. The CDR3 coding sequence is TGTGCCAGCCGAAGGAATTCACCCCTCCACTTT. It codes for CASRRNSPLHF.

This clonotype has ten or more counts. The chain employs TRBV18 and TRBJ2-1; 10 bases map to TRBD2. CDR3 length: 16 amino acids. Germline CDR1 KGHSH, CDR2 LQKENI. Trimming at V came to 3 bases and at J to 3 bases, leaving 5 bases not matched to a gene. CDR3 region: CASSPVLAGLYNEQFF. The CDR3 DNA sequence: TGTGCCAGCTCACCGGTACTAGCGGGGCTCTACAATGAGCAGTTCTTC.